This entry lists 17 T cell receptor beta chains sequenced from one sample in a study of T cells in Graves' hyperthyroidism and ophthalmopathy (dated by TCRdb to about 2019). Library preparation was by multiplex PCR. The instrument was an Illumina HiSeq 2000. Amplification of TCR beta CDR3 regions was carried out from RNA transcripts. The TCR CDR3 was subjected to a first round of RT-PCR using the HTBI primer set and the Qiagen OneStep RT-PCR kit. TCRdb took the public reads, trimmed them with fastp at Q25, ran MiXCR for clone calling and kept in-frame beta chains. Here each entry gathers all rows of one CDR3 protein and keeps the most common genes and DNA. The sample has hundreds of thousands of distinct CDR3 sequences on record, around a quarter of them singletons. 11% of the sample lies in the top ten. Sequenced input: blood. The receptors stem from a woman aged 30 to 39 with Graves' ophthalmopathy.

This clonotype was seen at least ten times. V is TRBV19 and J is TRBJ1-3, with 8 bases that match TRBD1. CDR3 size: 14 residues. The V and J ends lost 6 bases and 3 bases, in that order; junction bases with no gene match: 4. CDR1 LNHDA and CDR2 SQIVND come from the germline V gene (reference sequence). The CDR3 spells CASSPGQGGNTIYF. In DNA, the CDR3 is TGTGCCAGTAGCCCCGGACAGGGTGGAAACACCATATATTTT.

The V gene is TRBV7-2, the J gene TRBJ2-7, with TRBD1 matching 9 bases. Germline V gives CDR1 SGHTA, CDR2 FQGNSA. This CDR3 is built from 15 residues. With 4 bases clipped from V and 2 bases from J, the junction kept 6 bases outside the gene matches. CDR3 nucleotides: TGTGCCAGCAGCTCGCGGACAGGGGTAACCTACGAGCAGTACTTC. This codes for CASSSRTGVTYEQYF.

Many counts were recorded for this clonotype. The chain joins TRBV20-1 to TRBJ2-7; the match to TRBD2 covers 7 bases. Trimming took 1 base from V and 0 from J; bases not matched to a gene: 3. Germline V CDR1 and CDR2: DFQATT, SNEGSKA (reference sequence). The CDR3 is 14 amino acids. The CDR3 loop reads CSARGGGNSYEQYF. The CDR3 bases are TGCAGTGCTAGAGGGGGGGGGAACTCCTACGAGCAGTACTTC.

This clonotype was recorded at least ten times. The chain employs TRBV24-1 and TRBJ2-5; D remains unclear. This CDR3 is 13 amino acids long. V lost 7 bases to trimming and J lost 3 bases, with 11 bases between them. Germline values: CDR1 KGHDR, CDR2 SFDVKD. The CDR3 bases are TGTGCCACCAGGGCGTGGGGTGAAGAGACCCAGTACTTC. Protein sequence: CATRAWGEETQYF.

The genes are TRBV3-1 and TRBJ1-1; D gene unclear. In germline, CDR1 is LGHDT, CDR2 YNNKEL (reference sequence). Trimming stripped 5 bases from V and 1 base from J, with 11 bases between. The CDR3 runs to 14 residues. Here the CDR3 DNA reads TGTGCCAGCAGCAAGGAACTCCGGAACACTGAAGCTTTCTTT. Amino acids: CASSKELRNTEAFF.

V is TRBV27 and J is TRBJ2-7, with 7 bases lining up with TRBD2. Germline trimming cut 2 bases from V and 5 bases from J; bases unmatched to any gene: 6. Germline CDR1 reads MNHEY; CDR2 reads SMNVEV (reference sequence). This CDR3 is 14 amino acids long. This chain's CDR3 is CASSLAGGSNEQYF. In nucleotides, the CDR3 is TGTGCCAGCAGTTTAGCGGGCGGGAGCAACGAGCAGTACTTC.

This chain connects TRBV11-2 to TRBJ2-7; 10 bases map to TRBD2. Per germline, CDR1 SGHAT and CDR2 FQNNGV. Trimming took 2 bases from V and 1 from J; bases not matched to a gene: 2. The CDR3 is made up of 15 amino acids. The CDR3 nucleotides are TGTGCCAGCAGCTTAACTAGCGGGGATTCCTACGAGCAGTACTTC. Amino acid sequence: CASSLTSGDSYEQYF.

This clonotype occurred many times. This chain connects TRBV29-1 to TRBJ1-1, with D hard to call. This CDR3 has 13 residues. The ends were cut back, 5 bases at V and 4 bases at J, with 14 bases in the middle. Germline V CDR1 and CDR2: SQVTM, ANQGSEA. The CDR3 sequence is CSVTLGWGTEAFF. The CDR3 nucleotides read TGCAGCGTTACATTAGGGTGGGGCACTGAAGCTTTCTTT.

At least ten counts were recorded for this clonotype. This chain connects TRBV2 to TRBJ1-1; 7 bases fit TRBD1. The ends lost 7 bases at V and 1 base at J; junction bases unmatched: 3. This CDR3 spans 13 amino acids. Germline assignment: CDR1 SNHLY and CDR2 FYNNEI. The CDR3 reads CASTGDRNTEAFF. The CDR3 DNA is TGTGCCAGCACCGGGGACAGGAACACTGAAGCTTTCTTT.

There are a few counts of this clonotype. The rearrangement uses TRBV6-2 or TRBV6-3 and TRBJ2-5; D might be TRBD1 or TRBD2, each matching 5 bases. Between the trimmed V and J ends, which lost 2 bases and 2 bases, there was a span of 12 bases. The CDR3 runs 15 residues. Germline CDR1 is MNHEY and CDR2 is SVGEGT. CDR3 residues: CASSYIGTEQETQYF. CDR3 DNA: TGTGCCAGCAGTTACATAGGGACGGAACAAGAGACCCAGTACTTC.

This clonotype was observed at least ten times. Written as DNA, the CDR3 is TGTGCCAGCTGCGAAGGGGACAGGATCATGGCTGAAGCTTTCTTT. It codes for CASCEGDRIMAEAFF. This chain uses TRBV6-2 or TRBV6-3 with TRBJ1-1, with 8 bases lining up with TRBD1. Germline assignment: CDR1 MNHEY and CDR2 SVGEGT. The CDR3 contains 15 residues. The J segment lost 6 bases and the V segment lost 8 bases, leaving 14 bases of the junction unmatched.

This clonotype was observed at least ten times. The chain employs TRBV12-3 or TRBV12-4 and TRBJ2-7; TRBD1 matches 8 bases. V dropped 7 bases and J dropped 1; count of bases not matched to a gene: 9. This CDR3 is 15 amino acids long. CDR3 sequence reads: CASTLTGTGSYEQYF. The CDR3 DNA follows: TGTGCCAGCACCCTCACCGGGACAGGATCCTACGAGCAGTACTTC.

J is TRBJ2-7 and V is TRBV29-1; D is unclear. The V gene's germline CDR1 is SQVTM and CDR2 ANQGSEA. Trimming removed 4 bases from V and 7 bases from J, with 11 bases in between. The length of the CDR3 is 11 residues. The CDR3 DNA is TGCAGCGTTGGAGGAGAGACGGAGCAGTACTTC. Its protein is CSVGGETEQYF.

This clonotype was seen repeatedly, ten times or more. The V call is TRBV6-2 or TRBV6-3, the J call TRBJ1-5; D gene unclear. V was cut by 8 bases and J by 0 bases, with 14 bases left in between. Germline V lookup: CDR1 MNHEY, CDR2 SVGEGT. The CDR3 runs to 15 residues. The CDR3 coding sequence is TGTGCCAGCCATAAAGCGACATCTAGCAATCAGCCCCAGCATTTT. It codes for CASHKATSSNQPQHF.

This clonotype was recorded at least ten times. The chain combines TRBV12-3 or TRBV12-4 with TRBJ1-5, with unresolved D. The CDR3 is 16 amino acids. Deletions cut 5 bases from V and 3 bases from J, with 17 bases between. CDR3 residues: CASSPRGSGNNQPQHF. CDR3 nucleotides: TGTGCCAGCAGTCCCCGGGGTTCAGGTAACAATCAGCCCCAGCATTTT.

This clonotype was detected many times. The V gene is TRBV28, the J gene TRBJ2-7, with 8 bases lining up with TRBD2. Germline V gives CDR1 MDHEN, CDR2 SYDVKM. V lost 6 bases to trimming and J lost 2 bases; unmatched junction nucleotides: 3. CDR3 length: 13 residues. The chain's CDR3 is CASSWRGAYEQYF. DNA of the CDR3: TGTGCCAGCAGCTGGCGGGGGGCCTACGAGCAGTACTTC.

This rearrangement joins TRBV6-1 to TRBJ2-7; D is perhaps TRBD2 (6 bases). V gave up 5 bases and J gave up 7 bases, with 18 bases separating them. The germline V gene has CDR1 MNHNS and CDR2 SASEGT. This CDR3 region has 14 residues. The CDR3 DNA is TGTGCCAGCAGTAAGACTAGATTCTCAGTTGAGCAGTACTTC. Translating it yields CASSKTRFSVEQYF.